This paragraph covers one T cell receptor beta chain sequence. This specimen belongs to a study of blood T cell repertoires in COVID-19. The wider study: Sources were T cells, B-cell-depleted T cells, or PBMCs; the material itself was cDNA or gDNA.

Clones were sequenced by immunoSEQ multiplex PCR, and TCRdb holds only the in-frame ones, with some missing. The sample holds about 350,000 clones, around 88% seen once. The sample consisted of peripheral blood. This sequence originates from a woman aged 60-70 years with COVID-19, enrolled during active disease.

In nucleotides, the CDR3 is TGTGCCAGCAGCTTGGACTCAGCCTACAATGAGCAGTTCTTC. Protein sequence: CASSLDSAYNEQFF. This chain uses TRBV7-9 with TRBJ2-1, with D tentatively TRBD2 (5 bases). Germline assignment: CDR1 SEHNR and CDR2 FQNEAQ (reference sequence). The CDR3 consists of 14 residues. V dropped 3 bases and J dropped 2 bases, with 8 bases sitting between them. Filled out from reference TRBV7-9 and TRBJ2-1, the complete variable domain reads DTGVSQNPRHKITKRGQNVTFRCDPISEHNRLYWYRQTLGQGPEFLTYFQNEAQLEKSRLLSDRFSAERPKGSFSTLEIQRTEQGDSAMYLCASSLDSAYNEQFFGPGTRLTVL.